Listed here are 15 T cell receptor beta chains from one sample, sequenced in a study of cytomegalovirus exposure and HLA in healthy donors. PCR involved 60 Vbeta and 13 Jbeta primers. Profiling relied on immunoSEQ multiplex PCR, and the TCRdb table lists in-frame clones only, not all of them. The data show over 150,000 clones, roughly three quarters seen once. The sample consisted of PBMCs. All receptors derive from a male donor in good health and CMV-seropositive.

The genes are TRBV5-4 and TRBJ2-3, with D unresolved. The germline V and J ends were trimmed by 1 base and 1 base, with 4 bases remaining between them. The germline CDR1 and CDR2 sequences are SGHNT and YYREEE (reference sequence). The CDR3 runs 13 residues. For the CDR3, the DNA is TGTGCCAGCAGCTTGACGGGCACAGATACGCAGTATTTT. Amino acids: CASSLTGTDTQYF.

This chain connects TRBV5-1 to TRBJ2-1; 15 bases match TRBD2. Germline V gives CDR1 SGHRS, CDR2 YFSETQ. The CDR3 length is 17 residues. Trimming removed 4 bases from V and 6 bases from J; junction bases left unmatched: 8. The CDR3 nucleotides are TGCGCCAGCAGCCCCCACCCGGGACTAGCGGGGGGCAATGAGCAGTTCTTC. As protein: CASSPHPGLAGGNEQFF.

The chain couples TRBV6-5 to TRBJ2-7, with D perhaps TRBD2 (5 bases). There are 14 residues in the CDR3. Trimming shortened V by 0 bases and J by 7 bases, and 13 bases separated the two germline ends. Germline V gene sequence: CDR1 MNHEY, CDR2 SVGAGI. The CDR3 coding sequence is TGTGCCAGCAGTTACTCGCCCAGGACTCGGGAGCAGTACTTC. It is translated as CASSYSPRTREQYF.

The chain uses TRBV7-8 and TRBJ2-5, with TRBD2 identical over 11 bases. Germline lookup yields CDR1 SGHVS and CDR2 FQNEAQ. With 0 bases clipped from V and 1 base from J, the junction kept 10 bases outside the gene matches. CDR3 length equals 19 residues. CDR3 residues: CASSLARGRLAGTQETQYF. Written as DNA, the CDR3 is TGTGCCAGCAGCTTAGCGCGGGGTAGACTAGCGGGGACCCAAGAGACCCAGTACTTC.

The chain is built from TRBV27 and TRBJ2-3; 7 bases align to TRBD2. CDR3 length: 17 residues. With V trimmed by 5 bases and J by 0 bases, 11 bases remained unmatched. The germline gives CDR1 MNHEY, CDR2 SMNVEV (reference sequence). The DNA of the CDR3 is TGTGCCAGCAGTCCCTGGGGGGGAAGGGGAAGCACAGATACGCAGTATTTT. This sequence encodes CASSPWGGRGSTDTQYF.

In DNA form, the CDR3 reads TGTGCCAGTACCCCGGGGGGGTTTACGGATCAGCCCCAGCATTTT. This translates into CASTPGGFTDQPQHF. The rearrangement joins TRBV19 to TRBJ1-5; weak D call: TRBD1 (5 bases). The V end was cut by 7 bases, the J end by 5 bases, with 18 bases between. The germline V gene has CDR1 LNHDA and CDR2 SQIVND (reference sequence). The CDR3 spans 15 residues.

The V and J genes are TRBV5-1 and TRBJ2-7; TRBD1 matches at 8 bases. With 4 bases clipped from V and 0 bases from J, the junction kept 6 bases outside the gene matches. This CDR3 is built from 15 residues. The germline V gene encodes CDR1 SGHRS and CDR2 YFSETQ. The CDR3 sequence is CASSPRQGSSYEQYF. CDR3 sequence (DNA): TGCGCCAGCAGCCCTAGACAGGGGAGCTCCTACGAGCAGTACTTC. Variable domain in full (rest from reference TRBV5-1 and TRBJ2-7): KAGVTQTPRYLIKTRGQQVTLSCSPISGHRSVSWYQQTPGQGLQFLFEYFSETQRNKGNFPGRFSGRQFSNSRSEMNVSTLELGDSALYLCASSPRQGSSYEQYFGPGTRLTVT.

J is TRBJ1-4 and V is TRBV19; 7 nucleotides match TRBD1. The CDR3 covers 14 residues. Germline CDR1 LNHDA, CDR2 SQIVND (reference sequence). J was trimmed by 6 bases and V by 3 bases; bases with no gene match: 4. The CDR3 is CASSIGQGDEKLFF. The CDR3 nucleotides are TGTGCCAGTAGTATCGGTCAGGGGGATGAAAAACTGTTTTTT.

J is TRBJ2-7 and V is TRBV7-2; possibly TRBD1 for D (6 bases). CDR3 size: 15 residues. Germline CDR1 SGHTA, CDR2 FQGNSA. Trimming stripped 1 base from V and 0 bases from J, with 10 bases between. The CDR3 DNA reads TGTGCCAGCAGCTTAGAGTACAGGGCCTCCTACGAGCAGTACTTC. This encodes CASSLEYRASYEQYF.

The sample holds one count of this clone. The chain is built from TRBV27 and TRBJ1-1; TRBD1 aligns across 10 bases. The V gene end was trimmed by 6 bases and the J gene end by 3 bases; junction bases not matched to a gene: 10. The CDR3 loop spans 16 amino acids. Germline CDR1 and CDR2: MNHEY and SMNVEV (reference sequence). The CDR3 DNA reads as TGTGCCAGCAGACCTGGGACAGGGGTGGCGGACACTGAAGCTTTCTTT. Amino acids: CASRPGTGVADTEAFF.

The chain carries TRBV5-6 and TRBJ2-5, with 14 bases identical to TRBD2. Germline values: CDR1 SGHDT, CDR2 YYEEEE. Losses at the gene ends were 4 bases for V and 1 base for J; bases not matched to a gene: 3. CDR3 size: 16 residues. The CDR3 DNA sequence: TGTGCCAGCAGCCCGGGACTAGCGGGGGTCCAAGAGACCCAGTACTTC. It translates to CASSPGLAGVQETQYF.

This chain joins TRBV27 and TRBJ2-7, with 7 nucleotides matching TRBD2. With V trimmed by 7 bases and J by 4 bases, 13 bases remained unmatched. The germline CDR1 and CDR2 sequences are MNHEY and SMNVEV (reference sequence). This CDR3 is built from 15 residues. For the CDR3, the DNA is TGTGCCAGCACCCCTGACCAGCGGGGAGGTTACGAGCAGTACTTC. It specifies CASTPDQRGGYEQYF.

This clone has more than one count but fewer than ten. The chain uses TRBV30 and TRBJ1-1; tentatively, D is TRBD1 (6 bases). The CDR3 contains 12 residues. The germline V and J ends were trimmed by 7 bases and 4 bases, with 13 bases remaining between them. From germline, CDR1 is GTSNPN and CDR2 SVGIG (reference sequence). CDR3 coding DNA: TGTGCCTTCCTACAGGGATTCACTGAAGCTTTCTTT. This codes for CAFLQGFTEAFF. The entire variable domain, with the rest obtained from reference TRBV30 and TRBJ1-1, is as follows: SQTIHQWPATLVQPVGSPLSLECTVEGTSNPNLYWYRQAAGRGLQLLFYSVGIGQISSEVPQNLSASRPQDRQFILSSKKLLLSDSGFYLCAFLQGFTEAFFGQGTRLTVV.

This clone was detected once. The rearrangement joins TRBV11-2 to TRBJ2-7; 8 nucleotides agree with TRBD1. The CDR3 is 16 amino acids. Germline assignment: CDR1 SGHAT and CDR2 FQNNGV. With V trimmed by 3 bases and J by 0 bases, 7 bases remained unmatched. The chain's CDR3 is CASSFRGTGYSYEQYF. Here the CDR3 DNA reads TGTGCCAGCAGCTTCCGGGGGACAGGATACTCCTACGAGCAGTACTTC. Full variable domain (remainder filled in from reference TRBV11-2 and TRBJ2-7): EAGVAQSPRYKIIEKRQSVAFWCNPISGHATLYWYQQILGQGPKLLIQFQNNGVVDDSQLPKDRFSAERLKGVDSTLKIQPAKLEDSAVYLCASSFRGTGYSYEQYFGPGTRLTVT.

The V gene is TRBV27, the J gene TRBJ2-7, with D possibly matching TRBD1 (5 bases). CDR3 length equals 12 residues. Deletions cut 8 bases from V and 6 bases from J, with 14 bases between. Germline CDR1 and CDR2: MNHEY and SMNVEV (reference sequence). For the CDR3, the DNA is TGTGCCAGCGGCCCCCGTAGGGGCGAGCAGTACTTC. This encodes CASGPRRGEQYF.